The text below deals with one T cell receptor beta chain. The sample belongs to a study of cytomegalovirus exposure and HLA in healthy donors. Clones were sequenced by immunoSEQ multiplex PCR, and TCRdb holds only the in-frame ones, with some missing. The sample lists about 150,000 clones; approximately 86% were seen once. This sequence originates from a man between 18 and 29 years old in good health and CMV-seropositive. Sequenced input: PBMCs.

CDR3 in amino acids: CASSSQGSPQHF. In nucleotides, the CDR3 is TGTGCCAGCAGCTCTCAGGGTTCCCCCCAGCATTTT. This chain uses TRBV7-2 with TRBJ1-5; tentative D call: TRBD1 (5 bases). The V end lost 4 bases, the J end lost 10 bases, and 11 bases lay between the germline ends. The germline gives CDR1 SGHTA, CDR2 FQGNSA. The CDR3 is 12 residues long.